The 19 T cell receptor beta chains below come from one sample, sequenced in a study of T cells expressing NK-cell markers (dated by TCRdb to about 2020). The library was made by 5' RACE. Sequencer: Illumina HiSeq 2000. TCRdb reprocessed the reads and assigns one entry to each CDR3 protein sequence, leaving out DNA. This sample's records show about 540,000 distinct CDR3 sequences. Of the sample, 3% to 4.5% is held by the ten largest clones. Sequencing was carried out using blood T cells: a sorted CD56 or NKG2C T cell subset, CD4+ or CD8+ T cells, or bulk PBMC T cells (not recorded which). The receptors shown here come from a man between 18 and 29 years old in good health. Donor details come from another sample of the same person, matched by shared clones.

The chain recombines TRBV4-3 with TRBJ2-5. The CDR3 is 15 residues long. Germline V gene lookup returns CDR1 LGHNA and CDR2 YSLEER. CDR3 protein: CASSQDVQDQETQYF.

The chain has TRBV20-1 and TRBJ2-3; TCRdb gives TRBD1 as the D gene, but with no DNA this cannot be confirmed. Germline loops: CDR1 DFQATT, CDR2 SNEGSKA (reference sequence). The CDR3 has 16 residues. CDR3 loop: CSARDIGGRGTDTQYF.

The chain joins TRBV7-9 to TRBJ1-2. Germline CDR1 and CDR2: SEHNR and FQNEAQ (reference sequence). The CDR3 runs 13 residues. CDR3 sequence reads: CASTLGRNYGYTF.

The J gene is TRBJ2-3, the V gene TRBV4-2. In germline, CDR1 is LGHNA, CDR2 YNFKEQ. CDR3 size: 16 residues. Here the CDR3 reads CASSQDRGSATDTQYF.

The V gene is TRBV18, the J gene TRBJ2-7. Germline CDR1 and CDR2: KGHSH and LQKENI. The CDR3 is made up of 16 amino acids. Here the CDR3 reads CASSPPRIHHSYEQYF.

The chain employs TRBV29-1 and TRBJ1-1. Looked up from germline, CDR1 is SQVTM and CDR2 is ANQGSEA. The CDR3 contains 13 residues. The CDR3 loop reads CSVPEASGTEAFF. Drawing the rest from reference TRBV29-1 and TRBJ1-1, the complete variable domain is SAVISQKPSRDICQRGTSLTIQCQVDSQVTMMFWYRQQPGQSLTLIATANQGSEATYESGFVIDKFPISRPNLTFSTLTVSNMSPEDSSIYLCSVPEASGTEAFFGQGTRLTVV.

The chain joins TRBV6-5 to TRBJ1-1. Germline V gene lookup returns CDR1 MNHEY and CDR2 SVGAGI. The CDR3 totals 11 residues. CDR3 protein: CASSRDTEAFF.

The chain couples TRBV25-1 to TRBJ1-5. This CDR3 has 13 amino acids. Germline CDR1 is MGHDK and CDR2 is SYGVNS. The chain's CDR3 is CASQGTGEQPQHF.

The CDR3 here is CASSQGISSSSYNEQFF. The chain carries TRBV4-2 and TRBJ2-1. The CDR3 contains 17 residues. Germline values: CDR1 LGHNA, CDR2 YNFKEQ.

This chain joins TRBV5-1 and TRBJ1-2. The CDR3 runs to 16 residues. The germline V gene has CDR1 SGHRS and CDR2 YFSETQ. The CDR3 loop reads CASSQGLTGVNYGYTF.

The chain uses TRBV12-3 or TRBV12-4 and TRBJ2-1. This CDR3 is built from 15 residues. The CDR3 region is CASSHTGDSYNEQFF.

The chain uses TRBV20-1 and TRBJ2-5; TCRdb's D call, TRBD2, is unchecked because there is no DNA. The CDR3 totals 17 residues. Per germline, CDR1 DFQATT and CDR2 SNEGSKA (reference sequence). The CDR3 spells CSARELMTSLRKETQYF.

The chain joins TRBV11-1 to TRBJ2-7; TCRdb's D call of TRBD2 is untestable without DNA. This CDR3 contains 19 residues. Germline V gene data show CDR1 as SGHAT and CDR2 as FQDESV (reference sequence). The CDR3 spells CASSLVGTSGRTLSYEQYF.

This chain connects TRBV12-3 or TRBV12-4 to TRBJ1-2. The CDR3 runs 15 residues. CDR3 region: CASSLAPRTDYGYTF.

This chain connects TRBV12-3 or TRBV12-4 to TRBJ1-1; as DNA is missing, the TRBD1 call by TCRdb cannot be tested. The CDR3 length is 15 residues. CDR3 sequence: CASSFFRGANTEAFF.

CDR3 in amino acids: CASSLFPGGTYNEQFF. The chain links TRBV5-1 to TRBJ2-1; TCRdb reports TRBD1, a call that lacks DNA to check it against. Germline CDR1 reads SGHRS; CDR2 reads YFSETQ. CDR3 length: 16 residues.

The V call is TRBV20-1, the J call TRBJ1-2; TCRdb's assignment of TRBD1 cannot be checked, as there is no DNA. The germline CDR1 and CDR2 sequences are DFQATT and SNEGSKA (reference sequence). The CDR3 has 12 residues. The CDR3 reads CSARQGRRGYTF.

The gene calls are TRBV5-1 and TRBJ2-7; TCRdb's D gene call, TRBD1, goes unchecked for lack of DNA. The CDR3 length is 13 residues. Germline lookup yields CDR1 SGHRS and CDR2 YFSETQ. The CDR3 spells CASSDPRVFEQYF.

This sequence joins TRBV3-1 and TRBJ2-3; checking the TCRdb D call of TRBD2 is not possible without DNA. The CDR3 contains 16 residues. Per the germline V gene, CDR1 is LGHDT and CDR2 is YNNKEL (reference sequence). This CDR3 reads CASSQDRGRGTDTQYF.